The T cell receptor (beta chain) under discussion was sequenced for a study of long-term antiretroviral therapy in people with HIV (dated by TCRdb to about 2022). With regard to the full study: The earliest samples were collected roughly a decade before the 2015 WHO recommendation for immediate ART, at a time when ART was usually postponed until CD4 counts fell. This retrospective serial study examined whether starting ART and sustained HIV suppression were associated with changes in the composition and diversity of the TRB repertoire in peripheral blood. The cohort contributed roughly 200 cryopreserved PBMC samples from about 31 adults with confirmed HIV infection, collected serially over a mean of about six years (range 1-12). Of the approximately 32 participants with HIV, approximately ten were female. No cross-contamination during QIAcube processing was seen in test extractions of a monoclonal T-cell line run alongside around 34 polyclonal samples.

Here is what the overall study found, with its caveats: Limited PBMC availability meant only the TCR beta chain was sequenced, without alpha chain pairing. CDR3 length ranges in HIV repertoires were narrower than in controls, and network structure suggested an antigen-experienced repertoire with only a slight naive shift after ART. Inferences about post-ART repertoire changes are limited because no data were available on ART adherence, viral resistance or therapy changes. Unsorted PBMC were profiled instead of sorted CD4+ and CD8+ T cells because pre-ART samples had limited cell numbers. Expanded TRB clones identified before ART initiation dominated the repertoire across all time points, though the dominance fluctuated and decreased in many PLHIV after ART. The samples span the years 2004 to 2017, and the ART regimens used at that time may not be as effective as current regimens. Starting ART was linked to a significant rise in TRB diversity, yet even with long-term ART the diversity remained significantly lower than in transplant donor controls.

Participants were included only if at least one PBMC sample before ART initiation and at least two post-ART samples were available. Every participant with HIV received treatment in the United States of America. Cryopreserved samples of roughly 0.95-10 million PBMC were thawed and washed before DNA extraction. At the time of the earliest PBMC sample for each participant with HIV, ages ranged from about 20 to 54 years. Each participant contributed PBMC samples from 1-4 timepoints before ART initiation and 2-8 timepoints after ART initiation, with a median of 7 samples. Serial HIV viral load, CD4+ T-cell count, ART history and demographic data were obtained for every participant. Genomic DNA was extracted from unsorted PBMC with a Qiagen kit on a QIAcube, with processing performed in batches of 12 samples. The immunoSEQ hsTCRB v3.0 assay was used at survey level resolution to sequence the TRB variable region. The targeted TRB sequencing depth was roughly 35,000-50,000 T-cell genomes per sample. An Illumina MiSeq with a v3 150-cycle kit was used to sequence the pooled TRB libraries. Regarding the original processing steps: Repertoire analysis ran in R within a reproducible Nextflow workflow covering QC, data transformation and analysis. LymphoSeq2, an R package for exploring AIRR-Seq data, was used to implement custom analyses. A few samples that yielded fewer than 5000 total TRB sequences were excluded, so that some 190 HIV repertoires were analyzed. Among the 170 to 200 HIV repertoires that were kept, 59 were collected before ART initiation and roughly 130 were collected after ART initiation. Repertoires were downsampled to 5000 TRB nucleotide sequences, with summary statistics averaged over 100 downsampling iterations. The analysis kept only TRB sequences whose CDR3 regions were at least seven amino acids long. Two measures captured diversity: a Shannon entropy-derived clonality score and the Gini coefficient. In repertoire networks, the top 5000 CDR3 amino acid sequences were linked whenever an edit distance of one separated two sequences. For TRB CDR3 amino acid sequences, GLIPH2 was used to predict antigen specificity groups and MHC restriction. To flag known CMV, EBV, HIV or tissue antigen associations, CDR3 amino acid sequences were matched against VDJdb and McPAS-TCR. Pre-ART, post-ART and control groups were compared with Wilcoxon signed-rank tests and Holm-Bonferroni correction. Held by TCRdb, this immuneACCESS table contains in-frame sequences only and omits some clones. Under half of the omission traces to an unresolved V gene where checked; the cause of the rest is unknown. V, J and clone size are taken as reported in that table, and D and trimming were inferred from the DNA itself. For this sample there are tens of thousands of clones; roughly nine tenths appear just once. The top ten clones comprise roughly 7% of the sample.

Relative to germline, V is 2 bases shorter and J is 1 base shorter, with 13 bases between their ends. The CDR3 measures 15 amino acids from cysteine to phenylalanine. Left in the record is the CDR3 DNA by itself, 45 bases read in frame from the first base. Taken from the germline V gene (reference sequence), the CDR1 and CDR2 loops are SGHKS and YYEKEE. A word on this clone: No cognate antigen has been identified for it. It has no much larger one-base neighbor in the sample; base qualities were not kept.

This receptor was taken from a man between 45 and 60 years old with HIV. The chain couples TRBV5-5 to TRBJ2-7, with the D assignment possibly TRBD1 or TRBD2, given 5 matching bases for each. Specimen: unsorted PBMCs, collected roughly 5 years before starting antiretroviral therapy. CDR3 region: CASSLSRGGSYEQYF. The bases read TGTGCCAGCAGCTTATCGAGGGGCGGATCCTACGAGCAGTACTTC.